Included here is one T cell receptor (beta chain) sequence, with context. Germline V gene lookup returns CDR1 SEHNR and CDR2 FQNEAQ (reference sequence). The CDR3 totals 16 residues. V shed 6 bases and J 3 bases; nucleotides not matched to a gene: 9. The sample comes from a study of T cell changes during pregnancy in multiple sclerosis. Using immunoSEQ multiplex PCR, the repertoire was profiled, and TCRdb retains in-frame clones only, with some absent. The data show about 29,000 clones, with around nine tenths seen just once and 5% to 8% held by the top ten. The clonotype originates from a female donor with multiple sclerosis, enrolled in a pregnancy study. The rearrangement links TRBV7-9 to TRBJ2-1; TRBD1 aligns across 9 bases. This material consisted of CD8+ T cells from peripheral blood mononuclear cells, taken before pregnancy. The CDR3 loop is CASRGRTGEDYNEQFF. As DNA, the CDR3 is TGTGCCAGCAGGGGGAGGACAGGGGAGGACTACAATGAGCAGTTCTTC. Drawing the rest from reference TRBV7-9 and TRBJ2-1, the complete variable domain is DTGVSQNPRHKITKRGQNVTFRCDPISEHNRLYWYRQTLGQGPEFLTYFQNEAQLEKSRLLSDRFSAERPKGSFSTLEIQRTEQGDSAMYLCASRGRTGEDYNEQFFGPGTRLTVL.